This T cell receptor beta chain was retrieved from a study of shared clonotypes between healthy human individuals. Study conclusions and caveats: Shared across a few donors were roughly 4.7% of the naive CD4 clonotypes. Blood was the only sampled material, and tissue repertoires likely differ. Among donors, clonotype sharing was expected to be affected by sequencing depth.

The CDR3 has 14 amino acids. Between the trimmed V and J ends, which lost 7 bases and 3 bases, there was a span of 13 bases. Per germline, CDR1 MNHNY and CDR2 SVGAGI (reference sequence). The assay was immunoSEQ multiplex PCR, and TCRdb's table has in-frame clones only and misses some. The table has over 2 million clones, approximately 95% seen once. This clone is a singleton in its sample. Its antigen is currently unknown. Splitting of CD4+ cells produced CD45RA+ naive and CD45RA-negative memory subsets. The clonotype was recovered from a man in his late teens or twenties in good health. What was sequenced was naive CD4+ T cells sorted from blood. The subset was: CD45RA+ positively selected. This chain joins TRBV6-6 and TRBJ1-3; possibly TRBD1 for D (6 bases). The CDR3 protein is CASTEQGSGNTIYF. CDR3 nucleotides: TGTGCCAGCACCGAACAGGGTAGTGGAAACACCATATATTTT.